This TCR beta chain was identified during a study of Ad26.COV2.S vaccination and SARS-CoV-2 variants. Findings of the study overall: Reportedly, spike-specific CD8+ and CD4+ T cell responses achieved substantial breadth once vaccination had taken place.

Germline loops: CDR1 SGHTA, CDR2 FQGNSA. This CDR3 comprises 11 residues. V was trimmed by 6 bases and J by 9 bases, leaving 9 bases between them. Treatment noted: 15 to 20 received Ad26.COV2.S at low or high dose, single or two shots; several received placebo; per-sample allocation not given. Material that was analyzed had been drawn on day 63 after the first vaccine or placebo injection. Profiling relied on immunoSEQ multiplex PCR, and the TCRdb table lists in-frame clones only, not all of them. The sample gives about 330,000 clones, roughly 90% of which show up once; about 5% is in the top ten. About this clone itself: Its antigen is not identified.

The chain joins TRBV7-2 to TRBJ2-1; no definite D call. The clonotype was recovered from a person between 18 and 60 years old who received the Ad26.COV2.S COVID-19 vaccine or a placebo. Sample: peripheral blood, taken in a trial of Ad26.COV2.S vaccine versus placebo. The CDR3 DNA reads as TGTGCCAGCAGATCGTCGGGTGAGCAGTTCTTC. Translated, it gives CASRSSGEQFF.